The entry that follows covers one T cell receptor (beta chain) sequence. The antigen remains undetermined. The sample is drawn from a study of OX40 agonist ivuxolimab in advanced cancers. Libraries were prepared by immunoSEQ multiplex PCR; TCRdb keeps only in-frame clonotypes and omits some of them. This sample has approximately 68,000 clones; just over 85% occur once, and the top ten carry 0.86%. Study results and caveats: Some of the lowest clonal expansion was seen in partial responders at 0.1-3.0 mg/kg.

The TCR was taken from an adult with an advanced solid tumor such as melanoma, head and neck, liver or kidney cancer. The material sequenced was CD4+ or CD8+ T cells sorted from blood, taken in a trial of the OX40 agonist ivuxolimab.

The CDR3 reads CASSRGVGTASYNEQFF. The CDR3 DNA reads TGTGCCAGCAGCAGGGGAGTGGGGACAGCCTCCTACAATGAGCAGTTCTTC. The rearrangement uses TRBV5-5 and TRBJ2-1; 7 nucleotides match TRBD1. Germline V gene lookup returns CDR1 SGHKS and CDR2 YYEKEE (reference sequence). The V segment lost 4 bases and the J segment 0 bases; nucleotides outside the gene matches: 10. This CDR3 contains 17 residues.